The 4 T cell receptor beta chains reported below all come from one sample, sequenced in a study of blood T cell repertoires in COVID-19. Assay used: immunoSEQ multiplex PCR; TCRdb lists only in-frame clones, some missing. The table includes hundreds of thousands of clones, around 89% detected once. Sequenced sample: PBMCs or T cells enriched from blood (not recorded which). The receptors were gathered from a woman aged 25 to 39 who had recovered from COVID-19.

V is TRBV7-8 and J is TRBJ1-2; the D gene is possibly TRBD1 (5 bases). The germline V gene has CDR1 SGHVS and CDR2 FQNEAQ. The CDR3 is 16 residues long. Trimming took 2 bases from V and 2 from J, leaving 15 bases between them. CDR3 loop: CASSLRRGTANYGYTF. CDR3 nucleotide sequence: TGTGCCAGCAGCTTACGGCGGGGCACCGCGAACTATGGCTACACCTTC.

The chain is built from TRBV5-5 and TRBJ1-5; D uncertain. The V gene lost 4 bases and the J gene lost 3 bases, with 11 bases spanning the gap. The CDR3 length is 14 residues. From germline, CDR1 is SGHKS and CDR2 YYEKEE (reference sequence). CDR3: CASSVSENNQPQHF. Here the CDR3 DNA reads TGTGCCAGCAGCGTCTCGGAGAACAATCAGCCCCAGCATTTT. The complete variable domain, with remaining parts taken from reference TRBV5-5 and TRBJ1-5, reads DAGVTQSPTHLIKTRGQQVTLRCSPISGHKSVSWYQQVLGQGPQFIFQYYEKEERGRGNFPDRFSARQFPNYSSELNVNALLLGDSALYLCASSVSENNQPQHFGDGTRLSIL.

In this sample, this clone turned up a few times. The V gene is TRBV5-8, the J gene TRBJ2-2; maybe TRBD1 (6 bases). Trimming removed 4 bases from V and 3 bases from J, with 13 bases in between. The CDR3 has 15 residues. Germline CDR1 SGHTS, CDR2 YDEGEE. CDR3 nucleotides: TGTGCCAGCAGCGATCAGGGGTGGGACACCGGGGAGCTGTTTTTT. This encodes CASSDQGWDTGELFF. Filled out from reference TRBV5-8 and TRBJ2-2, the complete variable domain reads EAGVTQSPTHLIKTRGQQATLRCSPISGHTSVYWYQQALGLGLQFLLWYDEGEERNRGNFPPRFSGRQFPNYSSELNVNALELEDSALYLCASSDQGWDTGELFFGEGSRLTVL.

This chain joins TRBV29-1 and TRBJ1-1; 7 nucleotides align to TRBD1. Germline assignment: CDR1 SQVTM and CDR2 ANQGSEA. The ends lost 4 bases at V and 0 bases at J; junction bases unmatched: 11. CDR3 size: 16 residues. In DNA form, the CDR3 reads TGCAGCGTTGGACTGCGACAGGGCATCCTGAACACTGAAGCTTTCTTT. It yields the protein CSVGLRQGILNTEAFF. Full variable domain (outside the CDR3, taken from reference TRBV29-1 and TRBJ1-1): SAVISQKPSRDICQRGTSLTIQCQVDSQVTMMFWYRQQPGQSLTLIATANQGSEATYESGFVIDKFPISRPNLTFSTLTVSNMSPEDSSIYLCSVGLRQGILNTEAFFGQGTRLTVV.